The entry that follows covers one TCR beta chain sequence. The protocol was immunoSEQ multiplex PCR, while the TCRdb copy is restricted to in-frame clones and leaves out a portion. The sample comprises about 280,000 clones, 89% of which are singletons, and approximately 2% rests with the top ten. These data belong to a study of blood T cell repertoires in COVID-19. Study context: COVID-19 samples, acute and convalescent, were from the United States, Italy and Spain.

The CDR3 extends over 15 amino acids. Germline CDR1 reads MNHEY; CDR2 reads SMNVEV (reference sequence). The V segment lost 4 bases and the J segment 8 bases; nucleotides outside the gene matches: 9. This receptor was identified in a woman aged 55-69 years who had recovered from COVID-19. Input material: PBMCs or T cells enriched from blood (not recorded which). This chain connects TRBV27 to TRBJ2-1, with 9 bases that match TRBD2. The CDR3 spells CASSSGTSYIYEQFF. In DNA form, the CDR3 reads TGTGCCAGCAGTTCCGGGACTAGCTATATCTATGAGCAGTTCTTC.